These T cell receptor beta chains were read from a single sample in a study of blood T cell repertoires in COVID-19. TCRdb's table, derived via immunoSEQ multiplex PCR, lists solely in-frame clones and lacks some. The repertoire has approximately 180,000 clones, 89% of them found once; the top ten carry approximately 2.3%. The sequencing input was PBMCs or T cells enriched from blood (not recorded which). The receptor source for this set is a woman aged 35 to 49 with acute COVID-19. The CDR3 runs from the conserved cysteine through the conserved F or W. D genes are given only for firm matches. Clone size, where shown, is once, few, many, or a class for clones that have expanded.

TRBJ1-2 TRBV19 TRBD1 - CASSIDRDYGYTF TGTGCCAGTAGTATCGACAGGGACTATGGCTACACCTTC
TRBJ2-2 TRBV11-2 - - CASSLNSPINTGELFF TGTGCCAGCAGCTTAAACTCACCTATAAACACCGGGGAGCTGTTTTTT
TRBJ2-1 TRBV10-3 TRBD1 once CAISEPGQVDEQFF TGTGCCATCAGTGAGCCAGGACAGGTGGATGAGCAGTTCTTC
TRBJ2-3 TRBV12-5 - - CASGLGARGGLVPPLPGDTQYF TGTGCTAGTGGTTTGGGCGCGCGAGGGGGTCTGGTCCCGCCCCTCCCGGGGGATACGCAGTATTTT
TRBJ2-7 TRBV24-1 - - CATTYHREGYEQYF TGTGCCACCACCTACCACAGGGAAGGCTACGAGCAGTACTTC
TRBJ2-3 TRBV19 - - CASSIRDSSTDTQYF TGTGCCAGTAGTATCCGGGACTCGAGCACAGATACGCAGTATTTT
TRBJ2-1 TRBV2 - - CASSEAEGTPSSYNEQFF TGTGCCAGCAGTGAAGCAGAAGGGACACCGAGCTCCTACAATGAGCAGTTCTTC
TRBJ2-5 TRBV4-1 TRBD1 once CASSQDRRDRGGETQYF TGCGCCAGCAGCCAAGATCGCAGGGACAGGGGTGGGGAGACCCAGTACTTC
TRBJ1-2 TRBV4-1 - - CASSQEVGRNYGYTF TGCGCCAGCAGCCAAGAAGTCGGGAGAAACTATGGCTACACCTTC
TRBJ2-1 TRBV12-3/TRBV12-4 TRBD1 few CASSHTGGNEQFF TGTGCCAGCAGCCATACAGGGGGCAATGAGCAGTTCTTC
TRBJ2-1 TRBV2 TRBD2 - CASRAGLAISSYNEQFF TGTGCCAGCAGAGCCGGACTAGCGATTAGCTCCTACAATGAGCAGTTCTTC
TRBJ2-7 TRBV10-3 - - CATFSGSSDEQYF TGTGCCACCTTTAGTGGGAGCTCGGACGAGCAGTACTTC
TRBJ2-1 TRBV9 - - CASSVVPALDQNEQFF TGTGCCAGCAGCGTCGTCCCGGCGCTAGACCAGAATGAGCAGTTCTTC